This is a list of T cell receptor beta chains from one sample in a study of CD8 T cells in Susac syndrome. TCRdb called the immunoSEQ multiplex PCR reads again in MiXCR, with one record for every CDR3 protein. Here the sample spans some 300,000 distinct CDR3 sequences, roughly 85% being singletons. Sequencing was performed on CD8+ T cells from PBMCs. The receptors shown here come from a human donor with multiple sclerosis. CDR3s include the opening cysteine and the closing phenylalanine or tryptophan. The D gene is left open where the match is weak. Size is omitted from some rows. Given values are once, few, many or a class for expanded clones.

J gene	V gene	clone size	D gene	CDR3 protein	CDR3 DNA
TRBJ2-7	TRBV9	-	-	CASSVAKTFGDEQYF	TGTGCCAGCAGCGTAGCTAAGACCTTCGGGGACGAGCAGTACTTC
TRBJ1-5	TRBV28	-	-	CASSLMNSNQPQHF	TGTGCCAGCAGTTTGATGAACAGCAATCAGCCCCAGCATTTT
TRBJ2-2	TRBV2	-	TRBD2	CASSEVASGRALRGELFF	TGTGCCAGCAGTGAGGTGGCTAGCGGGAGGGCCCTCAGAGGGGAGCTGTTTTTT
TRBJ1-1	TRBV9	-	-	CASSARGGANTEAFF	TGTGCCAGCAGCGCGAGAGGTGGGGCAAACACTGAAGCTTTCTTT
TRBJ2-1	TRBV20-1	-	TRBD2	CSARGVTSGDLSYNEQFF	TGCAGTGCTAGAGGCGTGACTAGCGGGGACCTTTCCTACAATGAGCAGTTCTTC
TRBJ2-1	TRBV6-2/TRBV6-3	-	TRBD2	CASSYGLAGYQYEQFF	TGTGCCAGCAGTTACGGACTAGCGGGTTATCAATATGAGCAGTTCTTC
TRBJ2-7	TRBV19	-	TRBD2	CASSPSGSPYEQYF	TGTGCCAGTAGTCCCAGCGGGAGTCCCTACGAGCAGTACTTC
TRBJ1-2	TRBV9	once	TRBD1	CASSALDRGGVYGYTF	TGTGCCAGCAGCGCCCTGGACAGGGGGGGAGTCTATGGCTACACCTTC
TRBJ2-7	TRBV11-2	-	TRBD2	CASSLGLAEPYEQYF	TGTGCCAGCAGCTTAGGTCTAGCGGAGCCCTACGAGCAGTACTTC
TRBJ2-7	TRBV5-4	-	TRBD1	CASSLIQGGNTYEQYF	TGTGCCAGCAGCTTGATACAGGGGGGAAATACCTACGAGCAGTACTTC
TRBJ2-7	TRBV20-1	-	TRBD1	CSGDRTFYEQYF	TGCAGTGGGGACAGGACTTTCTACGAGCAGTACTTC
TRBJ1-1	TRBV7-9	-	-	CASNLWISEAFF	TGTGCCAGCAACCTCTGGATCAGTGAAGCTTTCTTT
TRBJ1-1	TRBV5-5	-	-	CASSSHPGGADAFF	TGTGCCAGCAGCTCCCACCCTGGGGGCGCGGATGCTTTCTTT
TRBJ2-1	TRBV6-2/TRBV6-3	-	TRBD2	CASSSLAGPGNEQFF	TGTGCCAGCAGTTCACTAGCGGGACCGGGGAATGAGCAGTTCTTC
TRBJ2-1	TRBV12-3/TRBV12-4	-	-	CATLDISYFNEQFF	TGTGCCACCCTGGACATCTCCTACTTCAATGAGCAGTTCTTC
TRBJ2-1	TRBV20-1	-	-	CSARSPPDVWVNNEQFF	TGCAGTGCTAGATCCCCCCCCGATGTGTGGGTTAATAATGAGCAGTTCTTC
TRBJ1-1	TRBV12-3/TRBV12-4	-	-	CASTIGAGISEAFF	TGTGCCAGCACCATTGGTGCGGGGATCAGTGAAGCTTTCTTT
TRBJ2-1	TRBV5-1	-	-	CASSGRLVSYNEQFF	TGCGCCAGCAGCGGCCGACTAGTGTCCTACAATGAGCAGTTCTTC
TRBJ2-1	TRBV20-1	-	-	CSAQDEAFLWNEQFF	TGCAGTGCCCAGGACGAGGCTTTCCTCTGGAATGAGCAGTTCTTC
TRBJ2-1	TRBV20-1	-	TRBD2	CSAPGTSGRSSYNEQFF	TGCAGTGCTCCCGGGACTAGCGGGAGGAGCTCCTACAATGAGCAGTTCTTC
TRBJ2-7	TRBV5-4	-	-	CASSAGTYEQYF	TGTGCCAGCAGCGCCGGGACTTACGAGCAGTACTTC
TRBJ2-6	TRBV19	-	TRBD1	CASSLQGTGGAGANVLTF	TGTGCCAGTAGTCTCCAAGGGACAGGGGGCGCCGGGGCCAACGTCCTGACTTTC
TRBJ2-1	TRBV27	-	TRBD2	CASGGLGTSGSFSYNEQFF	TGTGCCAGCGGGGGTCTAGGGACTAGCGGGAGTTTCTCCTACAATGAGCAGTTCTTC
TRBJ1-5	TRBV28	-	-	CASSLSGVVQPQHF	TGTGCCAGCAGTTTATCTGGGGTCGTTCAGCCCCAGCATTTT
TRBJ2-3	TRBV9	-	TRBD2	CASRPTSGRTDTQYF	TGTGCCAGCAGACCCACTAGCGGGCGCACAGATACGCAGTATTTT
TRBJ1-1	TRBV7-9	-	-	CASASTVNTEAFF	TGTGCCAGCGCCTCTACAGTGAACACTGAAGCTTTCTTT
TRBJ2-7	TRBV27	few	TRBD2	CASSLGLAGGLEQYF	TGTGCCAGCAGTCTGGGACTAGCGGGAGGACTGGAGCAGTACTTC
TRBJ1-5	TRBV6-2/TRBV6-3	-	TRBD1	CASSYSWDRGNQPQHF	TGTGCCAGCAGTTACTCGTGGGACAGGGGCAATCAGCCCCAGCATTTT